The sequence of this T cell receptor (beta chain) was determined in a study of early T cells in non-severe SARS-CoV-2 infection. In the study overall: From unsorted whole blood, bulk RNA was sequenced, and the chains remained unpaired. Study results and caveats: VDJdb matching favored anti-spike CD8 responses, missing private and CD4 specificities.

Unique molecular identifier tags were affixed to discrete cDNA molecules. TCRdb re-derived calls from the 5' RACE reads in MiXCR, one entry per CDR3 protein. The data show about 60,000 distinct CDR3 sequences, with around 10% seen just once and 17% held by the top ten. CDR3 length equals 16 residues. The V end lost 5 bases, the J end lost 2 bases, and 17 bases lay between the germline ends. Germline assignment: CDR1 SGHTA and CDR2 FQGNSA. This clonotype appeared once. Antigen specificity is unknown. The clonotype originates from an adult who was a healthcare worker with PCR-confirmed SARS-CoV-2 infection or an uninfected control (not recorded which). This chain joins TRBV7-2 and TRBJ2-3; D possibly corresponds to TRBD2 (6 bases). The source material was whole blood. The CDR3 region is CASSPPWTKPTDTQYF. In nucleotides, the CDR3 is TGTGCCAGCAGCCCCCCCTGGACTAAGCCCACAGATACGCAGTATTTT.